Following are 13 T cell receptor beta chains from one sample sequenced in a study of patients and donors after allogeneic stem cell transplantation. TCRdb reanalysed the RT-PCR reads using MiXCR and keeps one entry per CDR3 protein. The sample has hundreds of thousands of distinct CDR3 sequences; 15% to 20% are singletons. Input material: blood, either unsorted or a sorted T cell fraction (not recorded which). The source is a human donor who was either an allogeneic HSCT recipient or a stem cell or donor lymphocyte infusion donor (not recorded which). It is not recorded whose cells these are; they may come from a transplant donor.

This clonotype has just a few counts. The chain links TRBV20-1 to TRBJ1-1; TRBD1 might be the D (5 bases). Germline V gene sequence: CDR1 DFQATT, CDR2 SNEGSKA (reference sequence). V dropped 0 bases and J dropped 1 base, with 6 bases sitting between them. The CDR3 runs to 13 residues. The chain's CDR3 is CSARDQGNTEAFF. In nucleotides, the CDR3 is TGCAGTGCTAGAGATCAGGGGAACACTGAAGCTTTCTTT.

This clonotype was recorded a few times. The chain recombines TRBV7-9 with TRBJ2-5; 8 bases match TRBD1. CDR1 SEHNR and CDR2 FQNEAQ come from the germline V gene (reference sequence). The CDR3 loop spans 14 amino acids. With V trimmed by 7 bases and J by 5 bases, 9 bases remained unmatched. As DNA, the CDR3 is TGTGCCAGCATGCCCCCGGACAGGGAGGAGACCCAGTACTTC. Translating gives CASMPPDREETQYF.

In this sample, this clonotype turned up a few times. The CDR3, as DNA: TGTGCCAGCAGCAAAGGGGACCCTCTTGGATACCCCTACAATGAGCAGTTCTTC. Protein: CASSKGDPLGYPYNEQFF. The rearrangement joins TRBV21-1 to TRBJ2-1; TRBD1 was called by the table and not checked on the DNA. TRBV21-1 constitutes a pseudogene. The CDR3 spans 18 residues.

This chain joins TRBV2 and TRBJ1-5; the D is unclear. Germline V CDR1 and CDR2: SNHLY, FYNNEI. V dropped 3 bases and J dropped 2 bases, with 5 bases sitting between them. The CDR3 length is 13 residues. CDR3 residues: CASSDNRNQPQHF. CDR3 in DNA: TGTGCCAGCAGTGACAATCGCAATCAGCCCCAGCATTTT. The full variable domain, rest sourced from reference TRBV2 and TRBJ1-5, is EPEVTQTPSHQVTQMGQEVILRCVPISNHLYFYWYRQILGQKVEFLVSFYNNEISEKSEIFDDQFSVERPDGSNFTLKIRSTKLEDSAMYFCASSDNRNQPQHFGDGTRLSIL.

This CDR3 reads CASSQRLSKINSPLHF. The CDR3 DNA reads TGTGCCAGCAGCCAACGACTTAGCAAGATAAATTCACCCCTCCACTTT. This chain links TRBV4-2 with TRBJ1-6, with D unclear. The CDR3 is made up of 16 amino acids. V lost 2 bases and J 7 bases, leaving 15 bases between the germline ends. CDR1 LGHNA and CDR2 YNFKEQ come from the germline V gene.

This clonotype showed up many times. V usage is TRBV5-1 and J usage is TRBJ1-1; 10 positions match TRBD1. The CDR3 has 15 amino acids. Per germline, CDR1 SGHRS and CDR2 YFSETQ. After removal of 4 bases from V and 2 bases from J, the junction contained 5 bases not matched to a gene. As DNA, the CDR3 is TGCGCCAGCAGCCGACAGGGGGCTCGAAACACTGAAGCTTTCTTT. Translation: CASSRQGARNTEAFF.

This clonotype has a count of ten or more. The gene calls are TRBV10-3 and TRBJ1-3; no firm D call. The CDR3 is 16 residues long. The germline V and J ends were trimmed by 6 bases and 0 bases, with 15 bases remaining between them. The germline V gene encodes CDR1 ENHRY and CDR2 SYGVKD. The CDR3 protein is CAISKGRADSGNTIYF. Written as DNA, the CDR3 is TGTGCCATCAGCAAAGGACGGGCTGACTCTGGAAACACCATATATTTT.

The sample holds a few counts of this clonotype. J is TRBJ2-1 and V is TRBV28; 8 positions agree with TRBD1. The germline gives CDR1 MDHEN, CDR2 SYDVKM. With 8 bases clipped from V and 6 bases from J, the junction kept 6 bases outside the gene matches. The CDR3 has 13 amino acids. The CDR3 coding sequence is TGTGCCAGCGGTAGACAGGGGCGCAATGAGCAGTTCTTC. Encoded protein: CASGRQGRNEQFF.

The chain links TRBV4-2 to TRBJ2-7; D is tentatively TRBD1 or TRBD2 (5 bases each). V was pared by 1 base and J by 6 bases, with 7 bases between. Germline CDR1 reads LGHNA; CDR2 reads YNFKEQ. This CDR3 is 12 amino acids long. CDR3 amino acids: CASSQGDGEQYF. CDR3 coding DNA: TGTGCCAGCAGCCAAGGGGACGGCGAGCAGTACTTC.

The rearrangement joins TRBV12-3 or TRBV12-4 to TRBJ2-1; 8 bases align to TRBD1. The CDR3 has 15 residues. V was clipped by 4 bases and J by 9 bases; unmatched bases: 11. CDR3 sequence: CASSSPGQGNSEQFF. The CDR3 nucleotides read TGTGCCAGCAGTTCCCCCGGACAGGGTAACAGTGAGCAGTTCTTC.

The chain's CDR3 is CASSLGGRGRQETQYF. As DNA, the CDR3 is TGTGCCAGCAGCCTAGGGGGGCGGGGGCGGCAAGAGACCCAGTACTTC. V usage is TRBV7-2 and J usage is TRBJ2-5; possibly TRBD2 for D (7 bases). Germline V CDR1 and CDR2: SGHTA, FQGNSA. This CDR3 contains 16 residues. Trimming removed 5 bases at V and 2 bases at J, with 18 bases between. Supplemented by reference TRBV7-2 and TRBJ2-5, the full variable domain reads GAGVSQSPSNKVTEKGKDVELRCDPISGHTALYWYRQSLGQGLEFLIYFQGNSAPDKSGLPSDRFSAERTGGSVSTLTIQRTQQEDSAVYLCASSLGGRGRQETQYFGPGTRLLVL.

V usage is TRBV6-1 and J usage is TRBJ1-1, with D tentatively TRBD1 (5 bases). The CDR3 covers 13 residues. V was pared by 6 bases and J by 4 bases, with 12 bases between. CDR1 and CDR2 (germline): MNHNS, SASEGT. In nucleotides, the CDR3 is TGTGCCAGCAGGGCCAGGGTTACCACTGAAGCTTTCTTT. It encodes CASRARVTTEAFF.

V gene TRBV5-1 combines with J gene TRBJ1-1; a weak D match, TRBD1 (5 bases). Germline V CDR1 and CDR2: SGHRS, YFSETQ. Trimming cost V 1 base and J 1 base, with 20 bases left between them. The CDR3 consists of 18 residues. The chain's CDR3 is CASSLKRGGGVKNTEAFF. CDR3 DNA sequence: TGCGCCAGCAGCTTGAAGCGGGGCGGCGGAGTTAAGAACACTGAAGCTTTCTTT.